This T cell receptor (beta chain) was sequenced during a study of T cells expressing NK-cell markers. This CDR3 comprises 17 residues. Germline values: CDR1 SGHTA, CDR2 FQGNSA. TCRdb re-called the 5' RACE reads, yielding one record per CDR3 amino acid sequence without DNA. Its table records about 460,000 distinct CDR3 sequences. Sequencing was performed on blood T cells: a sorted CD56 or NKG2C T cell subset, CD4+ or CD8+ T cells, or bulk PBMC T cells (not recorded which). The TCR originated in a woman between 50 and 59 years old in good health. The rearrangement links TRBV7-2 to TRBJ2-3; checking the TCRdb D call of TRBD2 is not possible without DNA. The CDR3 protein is CASSIPPLGVRTDTQYF.